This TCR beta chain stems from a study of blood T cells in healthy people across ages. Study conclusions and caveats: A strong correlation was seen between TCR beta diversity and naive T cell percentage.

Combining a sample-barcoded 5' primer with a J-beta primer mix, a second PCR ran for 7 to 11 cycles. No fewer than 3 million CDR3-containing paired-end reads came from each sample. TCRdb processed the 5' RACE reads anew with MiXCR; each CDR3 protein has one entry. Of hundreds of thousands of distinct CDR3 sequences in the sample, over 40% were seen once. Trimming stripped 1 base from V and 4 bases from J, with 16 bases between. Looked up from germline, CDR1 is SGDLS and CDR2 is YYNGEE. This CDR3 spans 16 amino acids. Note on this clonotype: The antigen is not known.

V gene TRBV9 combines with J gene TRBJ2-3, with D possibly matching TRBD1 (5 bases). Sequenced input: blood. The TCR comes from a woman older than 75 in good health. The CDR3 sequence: CASSVTPCQGPDTQYF. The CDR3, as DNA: TGTGCCAGCAGCGTAACCCCGTGTCAGGGCCCAGATACGCAGTATTTT.